This entry concerns a single TCR beta chain. Its antigen is unknown. The sample is drawn from a study of vaccination effects on CD4 cells after COVID-19. Sequencing was performed with immunoSEQ multiplex PCR; in TCRdb, only in-frame clones are kept and a portion is missing. Counted here are just under 60,000 clones, 75% to 85% occurring once; the ten biggest clones make up 2%. This CDR3 spans 12 amino acids. CDR1 is LNHDA, CDR2 SQIVND, per germline (reference sequence). V was pared by 5 bases and J by 0 bases, with 4 bases between. Before any sequencing was done, the ViraFEST assay used viral peptide pools to expand antigen-specific CD4+ T cells. Culturing for 10 to 11 days preceded CD4+ T cell isolation. Two-dose BNT162b2 or mRNA-1273 vaccination was given to participants.

The receptor's source is a human donor who received a COVID-19 vaccine. The sample consisted of CD4+ T cells from PBMCs cultured with HCoV-OC43 spike peptides, taken after COVID-19 vaccination. The subset here: HCoV-OC43 spike overlapping peptide pool stimulation. This chain uses TRBV19 with TRBJ1-1; D unclear. The CDR3 loop reads CASSFMNTEAFF. The DNA for the CDR3 is TGTGCCAGTAGTTTTATGAACACTGAAGCTTTCTTT.